Shown below are 29 T cell receptor beta chains from a single sample sequenced in a study of control samples from healthy donors and cancer patients. Method: immunoSEQ multiplex PCR; TCRdb's copy keeps in-frame clones and lacks some. The table shows fewer than 200,000 clones, with about 90% occurring only once. Input material: blood. These TCRs come from a woman aged 45-65 years in good health.

This chain links TRBV4-1 with TRBJ2-5; D possibly uses TRBD1 or TRBD2 (6 bases each). This CDR3 is built from 16 residues. The V and J ends lost 2 bases and 5 bases respectively, with 18 bases between them. Germline CDR1 and CDR2: MGHRA and YSYEKL. CDR3 DNA: TGCGCCAGCAGCCAAAATTCCGGGACTGACAGGGAGACCCAGTACTTC. Encoded protein: CASSQNSGTDRETQYF.

This clone was counted a single time. CDR3 sequence reads: CASSPLTGGQRLLKLFF. The CDR3 coding sequence is TGTGCCAGTAGCCCTCTGACAGGGGGTCAGAGGCTGCTAAAACTGTTTTTT. The V and J genes are TRBV19 and TRBJ1-4, with 9 bases aligning to TRBD1. The ends lost 6 bases at V and 10 bases at J; junction bases unmatched: 18. The CDR3 runs to 17 residues. Germline loops: CDR1 LNHDA, CDR2 SQIVND (reference sequence).

The chain is built from TRBV10-3 and TRBJ1-5, with 9 bases identical to TRBD1. CDR3 size: 17 residues. The V gene's germline CDR1 is ENHRY and CDR2 SYGVKD. V dropped 10 bases and J dropped 2; count of bases not matched to a gene: 15. CDR3 DNA sequence: TGTGCCACCCGGGACAGGGTCGGTGGGAATCGCAATCAGCCCCAGCATTTT. As protein: CATRDRVGGNRNQPQHF.

This chain joins TRBV1 and TRBJ2-1; the D call of TRBD2 is as the table states it, not checked on the DNA. TRBV1 is reported as a pseudogene. The CDR3 consists of 20 residues. The CDR3 region is CTSGVTGVGWSFGSYNEQFF. The CDR3 DNA reads as TGCACCAGCGGGGTCACGGGGGTAGGTTGGAGTTTCGGCTCCTACAATGAGCAGTTCTTC.

V usage is TRBV5-1 and J usage is TRBJ2-3; D unresolved. The CDR3 runs to 15 residues. V lost 1 base, J lost 4 bases, and 13 bases lay in between. Germline CDR1 is SGHRS and CDR2 is YFSETQ. In DNA form, the CDR3 reads TGCGCCAGCAGCTTGCGAAGAACAGCCGCAGATACGCAGTATTTT. This encodes CASSLRRTAADTQYF.

This chain joins TRBV19 and TRBJ2-3, with TRBD2 as a possible D gene (5 bases). This CDR3 spans 14 amino acids. In germline, CDR1 is LNHDA, CDR2 SQIVND (reference sequence). V was shortened by 5 bases and J by 4 bases, with 13 bases between the two germline ends. CDR3 nucleotides: TGTGCCAGTAGTTACTACCAGGAGGCAGATACGCAGTATTTT. Encoded protein: CASSYYQEADTQYF.

This clone was recorded only once. The V gene is TRBV9, the J gene TRBJ1-5, with a tentative D call TRBD1 (5 bases). V was cut by 2 bases and J by 2 bases, with 14 bases left in between. The germline CDR1 and CDR2 sequences are SGDLS and YYNGEE. This CDR3 has 16 residues. CDR3 DNA sequence: TGTGCCAGCAGCGTTGGAGGGGCTGGGGGCAATCAGCCCCAGCATTTT. It encodes CASSVGGAGGNQPQHF.

To note about this clone: Within the sample, other DNA sequences also encode this same CDR3. As DNA, the CDR3 is TGTGCCAGCAGTCGACAGGGGGCCACAGATACGCAGTATTTT. Translated: CASSRQGATDTQYF. The gene calls are TRBV28 and TRBJ2-3; TRBD1 aligns across 10 bases. This CDR3 spans 14 amino acids. Germline trimming cut 5 bases from V and 2 bases from J; bases unmatched to any gene: 1. The germline V gene has CDR1 MDHEN and CDR2 SYDVKM.

The rearrangement uses TRBV19 and TRBJ2-5, with 7 bases aligning to TRBD1. Germline assignment: CDR1 LNHDA and CDR2 SQIVND (reference sequence). This CDR3 contains 16 residues. Trimming removed 4 bases from V and 0 bases from J; junction bases left unmatched: 8. CDR3 protein: CASSKRDSWYQETQYF. The CDR3 nucleotides read TGTGCCAGTAGTAAAAGGGACAGTTGGTACCAAGAGACCCAGTACTTC.

V is TRBV2 and J is TRBJ2-7; D remains ambiguous. This CDR3 contains 10 residues. V shed 6 bases and J shed 5 bases, with 5 bases lying between them. CDR1 is SNHLY and CDR2 is FYNNEI in the germline V gene. The CDR3 sequence: CASRGNEQYF. CDR3 nucleotide sequence: TGTGCCAGCAGGGGGAACGAGCAGTACTTC.

This clone was counted a single time. V is TRBV7-3 and J is TRBJ1-2, with D possibly being TRBD1 (5 bases). Germline V gene data show CDR1 as SGHTA and CDR2 as FQGTGA. The CDR3 is made up of 14 amino acids. Trimming pared 3 bases from V and 4 bases from J, leaving 12 bases between. CDR3 bases: TGTGCCAGCAGCTTGGGGGGATCGGTCTATGGCTACACCTTC. The encoded protein is CASSLGGSVYGYTF.

In this sample, this clone turned up once. The J gene is TRBJ2-7, the V gene TRBV19, with a tentative D call TRBD1 (5 bases). The germline V and J ends were trimmed by 5 bases and 1 base, with 12 bases remaining between them. Germline V lookup: CDR1 LNHDA, CDR2 SQIVND (reference sequence). The CDR3 runs 14 residues. CDR3 protein: CASSPGIQSYEQYF. The CDR3 nucleotides read TGTGCCAGTAGTCCAGGGATCCAGTCCTACGAGCAGTACTTC.

This chain uses TRBV6-6 with TRBJ1-1; no definite D call. The V end lost 6 bases, the J end lost 6 bases, and 8 bases lay between the germline ends. The germline V gene encodes CDR1 MNHNY and CDR2 SVGAGI (reference sequence). The CDR3 contains 11 residues. CDR3 DNA sequence: TGTGCCAGCAGCCGACGACCTGAAGCTTTCTTT. The encoded protein is CASSRRPEAFF.

This rearrangement joins TRBV18 to TRBJ2-1; no firm D call. The V gene's germline CDR1 is KGHSH and CDR2 LQKENI. V was cut by 2 bases and J by 7 bases, with 6 bases left in between. The CDR3 spans 12 residues. The CDR3 protein is CASSPDLNEQFF. The DNA of the CDR3 is TGTGCCAGCTCACCAGATCTGAATGAGCAGTTCTTC.

Comments on this clone: The same CDR3 can be traced to other DNA sequences in this sample. The V gene is TRBV28, the J gene TRBJ2-7, with D hard to call. Germline values: CDR1 MDHEN, CDR2 SYDVKM. The length of the CDR3 is 13 residues. V was cut by 1 base and J by 0 bases, with 4 bases left in between. In DNA form, the CDR3 reads TGTGCCAGCAGTTTATTGAGCTCCTACGAGCAGTACTTC. Protein: CASSLLSSYEQYF.

This sequence joins TRBV7-8 and TRBJ2-1, with D possibly being TRBD2 (5 bases). The V gene lost 5 bases and the J gene lost 15 bases, with 17 bases spanning the gap. The V gene's germline CDR1 is SGHVS and CDR2 FQNEAQ. CDR3 size: 12 residues. CDR3 DNA: TGTGCCAGCAGCCCCCGGACTGGGAGCGCGTTCTTC. Its translation is CASSPRTGSAFF.

DNA for the CDR3: TGTGCCAGCAGCCAGGGGGGGGCTAGCTCCTACGAGCAGTACTTC. It yields the protein CASSQGGASSYEQYF. The chain joins TRBV7-2 to TRBJ2-7; the D call may be TRBD1 or TRBD2 (7 bases each). V dropped 5 bases and J dropped 0 bases, with 14 bases sitting between them. Germline V gives CDR1 SGHTA, CDR2 FQGNSA. The CDR3 covers 15 residues.

In its sample, this clone was seen once. V usage is TRBV24-1 and J usage is TRBJ2-3; 12 nucleotides line up with TRBD2. This CDR3 comprises 17 residues. With V trimmed by 0 bases and J by 4 bases, 4 bases remained unmatched. CDR1 and CDR2 from the germline V gene are KGHDR and SFDVKD. CDR3 protein: CATSDLLAGGPSDTQYF. The CDR3 region has the DNA TGTGCCACCAGTGATTTGCTAGCGGGGGGGCCTTCAGATACGCAGTATTTT.

J is TRBJ2-7 and V is TRBV11-2; 11 nucleotides agree with TRBD2. CDR1 is SGHAT and CDR2 is FQNNGV in the germline V gene. The J segment lost 3 bases and the V segment lost 6 bases, leaving 4 bases of the junction unmatched. The CDR3 spans 14 residues. CDR3: CASRTSGAVYEQYF. CDR3 nucleotide sequence: TGTGCCAGCAGGACTAGCGGGGCAGTCTACGAGCAGTACTTC.

The chain links TRBV12-3 or TRBV12-4 to TRBJ2-7, with D possibly matching TRBD1 (6 bases). This CDR3 is 13 amino acids long. Trimming pared 4 bases from V and 5 bases from J, leaving 12 bases between. The CDR3 coding sequence is TGTGCCAGCAGTTCCGGCAGGGGACACGAGCAGTACTTC. Translation gives CASSSGRGHEQYF.

This clone turned up a few times. The rearrangement uses TRBV7-3 and TRBJ2-7; D not resolved. The CDR3 sequence is 15 residues long. The V gene lost 0 bases and the J gene lost 0 bases, with 9 bases spanning the gap. Germline loops: CDR1 SGHTA, CDR2 FQGTGA. The DNA for the CDR3 is TGTGCCAGCAGCTTAACAAACAGCCGCTCCTACGAGCAGTACTTC. Amino acids: CASSLTNSRSYEQYF.

The chain uses TRBV30 and TRBJ1-2; 7 bases map to TRBD1. The CDR3 has 12 residues. J gave up 7 bases and V 7 bases, and 9 bases lay outside the gene matches. CDR1 and CDR2 (germline): GTSNPN, SVGIG (reference sequence). The CDR3 loop is CAFTGAIGGYTF. CDR3 sequence (DNA): TGTGCCTTTACAGGGGCTATTGGTGGCTACACCTTC.

This chain uses TRBV19 with TRBJ1-1; TRBD1 is a possible D gene (5 bases). The CDR3 is 14 residues long. Between the trimmed V and J ends, which lost 9 bases and 4 bases, there was a span of 18 bases. Germline CDR1 and CDR2: LNHDA and SQIVND (reference sequence). CDR3 nucleotides: TGTGCCAGCCAAACGACAAGGGGTGGCACTGAAGCTTTCTTT. Translating it yields CASQTTRGGTEAFF.

The count of this clone is one. The chain uses TRBV20-1 and TRBJ2-7; D might be TRBD1 (6 bases). Per the germline V gene, CDR1 is DFQATT and CDR2 is SNEGSKA (reference sequence). The CDR3 has 11 residues. CDR3 nucleotide sequence: TGCAGCCCAGGACAGACCTACGAGCAGTACTTC. Protein sequence: CSPGQTYEQYF.

The rearrangement joins TRBV11-3 to TRBJ1-2; 7 bases match TRBD1. The CDR3 has 16 amino acids. V lost 6 bases, J lost 7 bases, and 17 bases stayed unmatched. Looked up from germline, CDR1 is SGHNT and CDR2 is YENEEA. Here the CDR3 DNA reads TGTGCCAGCAGAGCGACCGACAGACAGGGCCCTCCTGGCTACACCTTC. It translates to CASRATDRQGPPGYTF.

This rearrangement joins TRBV9 to TRBJ2-5; 11 bases are a match to TRBD2. Germline V gene lookup returns CDR1 SGDLS and CDR2 YYNGEE. V shed 0 bases, J shed 5 bases, and the junction held 6 bases outside the gene matches. The length of the CDR3 is 16 residues. The CDR3 DNA follows: TGTGCCAGCAGCGTAGATCCTAGCGGGGGGCAGGAGACCCAGTACTTC. The encoded protein is CASSVDPSGGQETQYF.

V usage is TRBV28 and J usage is TRBJ1-4; D perhaps matches TRBD1 (5 bases). Germline values: CDR1 MDHEN, CDR2 SYDVKM. CDR3 size: 16 residues. Trimming pared 4 bases from V and 5 bases from J, leaving 17 bases between. DNA for the CDR3: TGTGCCAGCAGTTCACCGGGGGGGACGGAGAATGAAAAACTGTTTTTT. It translates to CASSSPGGTENEKLFF. Based on the CDR3 plus reference TRBV28 and TRBJ1-4, the full variable domain is DVKVTQSSRYLVKRTGEKVFLECVQDMDHENMFWYRQDPGLGLRLIYFSYDVKMKEKGDIPEGYSVSREKKERFSLILESASTNQTSMYLCASSSPGGTENEKLFFGSGTQLSVL.

J is TRBJ1-6 and V is TRBV7-6; no firm D call. Germline V lookup: CDR1 SGHVS, CDR2 FNYEAQ. With 5 bases removed from V and 5 bases from J, the gap between germline ends came to 13 bases. The CDR3 sequence is 15 residues long. CDR3 in amino acids: CASSLSRVDNSPLHF. Here the CDR3 DNA reads TGTGCCAGCAGCCTTTCACGGGTTGATAATTCACCCCTCCACTTT.

V and J are TRBV5-1 and TRBJ2-7, with D maybe TRBD2 (5 bases). The germline CDR1 and CDR2 sequences are SGHRS and YFSETQ. CDR3 length equals 14 residues. Trimming left V 0 bases short and J 3 bases short, with 10 bases between. CDR3 sequence: CASSLARGDYEQYF. DNA for the CDR3: TGCGCCAGCAGCTTGGCTCGGGGAGACTACGAGCAGTACTTC.